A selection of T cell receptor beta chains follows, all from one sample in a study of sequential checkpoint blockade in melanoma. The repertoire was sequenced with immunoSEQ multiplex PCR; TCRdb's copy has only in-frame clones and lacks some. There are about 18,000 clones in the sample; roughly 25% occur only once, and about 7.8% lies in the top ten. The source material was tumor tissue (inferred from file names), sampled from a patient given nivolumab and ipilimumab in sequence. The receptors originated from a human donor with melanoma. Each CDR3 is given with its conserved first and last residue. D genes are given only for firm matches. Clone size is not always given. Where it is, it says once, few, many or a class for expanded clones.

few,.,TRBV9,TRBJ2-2,TGTGCCAGCAGCTTCGGCCTCGGGGAGCTGTTTTTT,CASSFGLGELFF
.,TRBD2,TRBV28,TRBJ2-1,TGTGCCAGCAGGACTAGACTAGCGGATTACAATGAGCAGTTCTTC,CASRTRLADYNEQFF
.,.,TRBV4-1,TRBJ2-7,TGCGCCAGCAGCCAAGAACAGGGAACTACCTACGAGCAGTACTTC,CASSQEQGTTYEQYF
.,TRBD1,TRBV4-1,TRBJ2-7,TGCGCCAGCAGCCAAACCGGGACAGGCCCCTACGAGCAGTACTTC,CASSQTGTGPYEQYF
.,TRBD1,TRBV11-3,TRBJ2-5,TGTGCCAGCAGCCCGTGGACAGGGAGGCTCGAAGAGACCCAGTACTTC,CASSPWTGRLEETQYF
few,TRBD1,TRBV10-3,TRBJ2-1,TGTGCCAGCGCACCCCGCAGGGGACAGGGTGGCAATGAGCAGTTCTTC,CASAPRRGQGGNEQFF
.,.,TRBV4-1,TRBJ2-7,TGCGCCAGCAGCCTAGGTGGCCCCTACGAGCAGTACTTC,CASSLGGPYEQYF
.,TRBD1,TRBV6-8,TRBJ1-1,TGTGCCAGCAGCGGACAGGGGTTTAACACTGAAGCTTTCTTT,CASSGQGFNTEAFF
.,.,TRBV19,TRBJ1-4,TGTGCCAGTAGTCCGACAGGCACACCGAATGAAAAACTGTTTTTT,CASSPTGTPNEKLFF
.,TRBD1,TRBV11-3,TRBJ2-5,TGTGCCAGCAGCTTACTGGGACAGGGTCAAGAGACCCAGTACTTC,CASSLLGQGQETQYF
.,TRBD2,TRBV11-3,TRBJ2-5,TGTGCCAGCAGTGAAACTAGCGGGGGGTCCCAAGAGACCCAGTACTTC,CASSETSGGSQETQYF
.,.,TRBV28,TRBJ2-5,TGTGCCAGCAGAGGGGCGGAGGCACACCAAGAGACCCAGTACTTC,CASRGAEAHQETQYF
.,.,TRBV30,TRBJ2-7,TGTGCCTGGAGTGTACTAGGGGGGAGTATCAACGAGCAGTACTTC,CAWSVLGGSINEQYF
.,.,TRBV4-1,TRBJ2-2,TGCGCCAGCAGCCAACGGGGTCCCCTGGCCGGGGAGCTGTTTTTT,CASSQRGPLAGELFF
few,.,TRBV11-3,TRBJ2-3,TGTGCCAGCAGCTTTAGGTTGGGGACGGTGAGCACAGATACGCAGTATTTT,CASSFRLGTVSTDTQYF
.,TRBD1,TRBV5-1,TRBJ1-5,TGCGCCAGCAGCTTGGTAGGGGGCGTTCAGCCCCAGCATTTT,CASSLVGGVQPQHF
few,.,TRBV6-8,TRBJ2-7,TGTGCCAGCGCTAAAGACGGGGGGCGGTACGAGCAGTACTTC,CASAKDGGRYEQYF
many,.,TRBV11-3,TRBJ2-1,TGTGCCAGCAGCTTAGTTGGGGCATACAATGAGCAGTTCTTC,CASSLVGAYNEQFF
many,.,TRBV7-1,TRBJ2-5,TGTGCCAGCAGCTTCGGACTGAAGAGGGCAGAGACCCAGTACTTC,CASSFGLKRAETQYF
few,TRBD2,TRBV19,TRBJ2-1,TGTGCCAGTGTCGCTTATCCGGGACTAGAGCAGTTCTTC,CASVAYPGLEQFF
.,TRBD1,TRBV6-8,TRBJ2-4,TGTGCCAGCAGTGAGAGGGGACAGGCAGCCAAAAACATTCAGTACTTC,CASSERGQAAKNIQYF
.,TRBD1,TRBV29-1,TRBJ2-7,TGCAGCGTGGATTCCGGGACAGGGTCCTACGAGCAGTACTTC,CSVDSGTGSYEQYF
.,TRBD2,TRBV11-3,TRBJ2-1,TGTGCCAGCAGCCGCACCGGGACTAGCGGGATCAATGAGCAGTTCTTC,CASSRTGTSGINEQFF
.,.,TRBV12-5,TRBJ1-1,TGTGCCAGCAACTCTAGGGGCTTGGGATTGGGCACTGAAGCTTTCTTT,CASNSRGLGLGTEAFF
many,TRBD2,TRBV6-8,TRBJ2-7,TGTGCCAGCAGGAATAGCGGGGGGGGATTTTACGAGCAGTACTTC,CASRNSGGGFYEQYF
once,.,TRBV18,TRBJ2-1,TGTGCCAGCTCTGCAGGGTTGAACGGCGATGAGCAGTTCTTC,CASSAGLNGDEQFF
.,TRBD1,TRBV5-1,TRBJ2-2,TGCGCCAGCAGCCCGGGACAGATCACCGGGGAGCTGTTTTTT,CASSPGQITGELFF
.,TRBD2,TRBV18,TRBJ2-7,TGTGCCAGCTCACCGAGGACTAGCGGGGCCTACGAGCAGTACTTC,CASSPRTSGAYEQYF
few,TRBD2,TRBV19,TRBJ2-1,TGTGCCAGTAGTCCCAAGACTAGCGGGTTCTACAATGAGCAGTTCTTC,CASSPKTSGFYNEQFF
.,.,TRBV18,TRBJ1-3,TGTGCCAGCTCACCAGAGGGCGCGGACACCATATATTTT,CASSPEGADTIYF
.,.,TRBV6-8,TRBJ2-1,TGTGCCAGCAGGTTGACAGATATCTCCTACAATGAGCAGTTCTTC,CASRLTDISYNEQFF
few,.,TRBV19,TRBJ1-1,TGTGCCAGTAGTAACATGTACACTGAAGCTTTCTTT,CASSNMYTEAFF
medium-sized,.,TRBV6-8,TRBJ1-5,TGTGCCAGCAGCCAACCCGGGGGTCAGCCCCAGCATTTT,CASSQPGGQPQHF
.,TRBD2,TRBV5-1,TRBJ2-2,TGCGCCAGCAGCCCCGGACTAGCGGGGGGGCAATTAGCCGGGGAGCTGTTTTTT,CASSPGLAGGQLAGELFF
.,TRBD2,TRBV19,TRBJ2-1,TGTGCCAGTAGTATAGGACTAGCGGGACAAAATGAGCAGTTCTTC,CASSIGLAGQNEQFF
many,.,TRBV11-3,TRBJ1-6,TGTGCCAGCAGGAAAGAGACCGACCAACCTAATTCACCCCTCCACTTT,CASRKETDQPNSPLHF
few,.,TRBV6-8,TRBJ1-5,TGTGCCAGCAGCCGTAGCAATCAGCCCCAGCATTTT,CASSRSNQPQHF
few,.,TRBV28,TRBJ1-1,TGTGCCAGCAGTTTGATAGGGGTGAACACTGAAGCTTTCTTT,CASSLIGVNTEAFF
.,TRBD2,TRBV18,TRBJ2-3,TGTGCCAGCTCACCATACCATCTAGCGGGGTCCACAGATACGCAGTATTTT,CASSPYHLAGSTDTQYF
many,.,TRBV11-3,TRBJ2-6,TGTGCCAGCAGCTTATCGGTCTCTGGGGCCAACGTCCTGACTTTC,CASSLSVSGANVLTF
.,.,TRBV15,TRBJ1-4,TGTGCCACCAGCAGAGATCTGGGGGGGCTTCGGGAAAAACTGTTTTTT,CATSRDLGGLREKLFF
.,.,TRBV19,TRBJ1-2,TGTGCCAGTAGTATAGGGACAGCTCTTAACTATGGCTACACCTTC,CASSIGTALNYGYTF
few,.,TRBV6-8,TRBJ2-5,TGTGCCAGCAGGATGACACTAAAAGAGACCCAGTACTTC,CASRMTLKETQYF
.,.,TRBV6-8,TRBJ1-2,TGTGCCAGCAGTCCGGGACATTCCGCTAACTATGGCTACACCTTC,CASSPGHSANYGYTF
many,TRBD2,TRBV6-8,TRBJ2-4,TGTGCCAGCAGTTTTCAAGCGGGGGACCTAGCCAAAAACATTCAGTACTTC,CASSFQAGDLAKNIQYF
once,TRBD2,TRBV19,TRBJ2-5,TGTGCCAGTAGTGCGGATCCTGGGGTAGCGGGGGCCCAGTACTTC,CASSADPGVAGAQYF
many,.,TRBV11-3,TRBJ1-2,TGTGCCAGCAGCAACACACCGGGAGTAGGGTATGGCTACACCTTC,CASSNTPGVGYGYTF
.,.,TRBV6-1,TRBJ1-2,TGTGCCAGCAGTGAAGGGCTAAGCGTAAACTATGGCTACACCTTC,CASSEGLSVNYGYTF
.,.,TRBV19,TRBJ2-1,TGTGCCAGTAGGGGAATTTTGGCCGTGCACAATGAGCAGTTCTTC,CASRGILAVHNEQFF
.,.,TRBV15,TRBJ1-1,TGTGCCACCAGCGCCGGACGGCCGATGAACACTGAAGCTTTCTTT,CATSAGRPMNTEAFF
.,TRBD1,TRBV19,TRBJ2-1,TGTGCCAGTAGTATACGACAGGGGGGTAATGAGCAGTTCTTC,CASSIRQGGNEQFF
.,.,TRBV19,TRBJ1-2,TGTGCCAGTAGTATTTCCGGGGATCTCTATGGCTACACCTTC,CASSISGDLYGYTF
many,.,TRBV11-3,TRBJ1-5,TGTGCCAGCAGCTCCCGGGGAGCCAATCAGCCCCAGCATTTT,CASSSRGANQPQHF
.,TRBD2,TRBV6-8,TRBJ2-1,TGTGCCAGCACCGGACTAGCACCTGAGCAGTTCTTC,CASTGLAPEQFF
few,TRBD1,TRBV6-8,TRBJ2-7,TGTGCCAGCAGTCGAACGCAGGGGGCCTACGAGCAGTACTTC,CASSRTQGAYEQYF
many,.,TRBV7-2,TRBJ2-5,TGTGCCAGCAGCACTACAGTCGACGAGACCCAGTACTTC,CASSTTVDETQYF
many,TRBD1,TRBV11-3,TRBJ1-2,TGTGCCAGCAGCACGGAAGCAGGGGGGATCTATGGCTACACCTTC,CASSTEAGGIYGYTF